This is a list of T cell receptor beta chains from one sample in a study of cytomegalovirus exposure and HLA in healthy donors. Method: immunoSEQ multiplex PCR; TCRdb's copy keeps in-frame clones and lacks some. The profile covers 150,000 to 250,000 clones, with roughly 85% appearing a single time and 2.3% taken by the ten largest. Input material: PBMCs. The origin of the receptors is a woman between 50 and 59 years old in good health and CMV-seronegative. The CDR3 runs from the conserved cysteine through the conserved F or W. Fields, in order: D gene, J gene, V gene, clone size, CDR3 protein, CDR3 DNA. The D gene is left open where the match is weak. Size is omitted from some rows. Given values are once, few, many or a class for expanded clones.

>NA|TRBJ1-6|TRBV6-5|NA
CASSPDSAAYSPLHF
TGTGCCAGCAGCCCAGACAGCGCAGCTTATTCACCCCTCCACTTT
>TRBD1|TRBJ2-5|TRBV5-1|NA
CASTQGVTRRETQYF
TGCGCCAGCACTCAGGGGGTTACTAGGCGGGAGACCCAGTACTTC
>TRBD1|TRBJ2-2|TRBV27|NA
CASRYRGPGTGELFF
TGTGCCAGCAGGTACAGGGGGCCCGGCACCGGGGAGCTGTTTTTT
>TRBD2|TRBJ2-1|TRBV9|NA
CASSAGTSGRRAPYNEQFF
TGTGCCAGCAGCGCCGGGACTAGCGGGAGAAGGGCCCCCTACAATGAGCAGTTCTTC
>NA|TRBJ1-4|TRBV7-9|NA
CASSLASGSNEKLFF
TGTGCCAGCAGCTTAGCGTCAGGGTCTAATGAAAAACTGTTTTTT
>TRBD2|TRBJ2-1|TRBV19|NA
CASRLSLAAPGGFF
TGTGCCAGTAGGCTTTCACTAGCGGCCCCCGGGGGGTTCTTC
>NA|TRBJ2-6|TRBV28|NA
CAARGHLSSGANVLTF
TGTGCCGCCAGGGGACACCTGAGCTCTGGGGCCAACGTCCTGACTTTC
>TRBD2|TRBJ2-7|TRBV28|NA
CASSLPLGGRAGYEQYF
TGTGCCAGCAGTTTACCACTGGGCGGGAGGGCCGGGTACGAGCAGTACTTC
>NA|TRBJ2-2|TRBV5-1|NA
CASSLSQANTGELFF
TGCGCCAGCAGCTTGTCACAGGCGAACACCGGGGAGCTGTTTTTT
>TRBD1|TRBJ2-5|TRBV15|few
CATSRDRGETQYF
TGTGCCACCAGCAGGGACAGGGGAGAGACCCAGTACTTC
>NA|TRBJ1-5|TRBV2|NA
CASSELGPGDNQPQHF
TGTGCCAGCAGTGAATTGGGGCCAGGTGACAATCAGCCCCAGCATTTT
>NA|TRBJ2-1|TRBV6-6|NA
CASSYAGRPEQFF
TGTGCCAGCAGTTACGCGGGGCGGCCTGAGCAGTTCTTC
>TRBD2|TRBJ2-7|TRBV7-2|NA
CASSVRLAGVGEQYF
TGTGCCAGCAGCGTAAGACTAGCGGGAGTAGGTGAGCAGTACTTC
>NA|TRBJ2-2|TRBV7-8|NA
CASSLVSGPGTGELFF
TGTGCCAGCAGCTTGGTTTCAGGGCCCGGCACCGGGGAGCTGTTTTTT
>NA|TRBJ1-1|TRBV5-1|once
CASSRQIARMNTEAFF
TGCGCCAGCAGTCGGCAGATAGCACGCATGAACACTGAAGCTTTCTTT
>TRBD1|TRBJ2-3|TRBV5-1|NA
CASSLPPDRVANTQYF
TGCGCCAGCAGCCTTCCTCCCGACAGGGTTGCGAATACGCAGTATTTT
>NA|TRBJ1-5|TRBV7-8|NA
CASSLDRPGNQPQHF
TGTGCCAGCAGCTTAGATAGGCCAGGGAACCAGCCCCAGCATTTT
>NA|TRBJ2-7|TRBV27|NA
CASSLKGAGYEQYF
TGTGCCAGCAGTTTAAAAGGGGCAGGCTACGAGCAGTACTTC
>NA|TRBJ1-5|TRBV7-2|NA
CASSFGGGRSNQPQHF
TGTGCCAGCAGCTTTGGGGGGGGGAGGAGCAATCAGCCCCAGCATTTT
>TRBD2|TRBJ2-7|TRBV5-1|NA
CASSLGLAGLSSYEQYF
TGCGCCAGCAGCTTGGGACTAGCGGGCCTGAGCTCCTACGAGCAGTACTTC
>NA|TRBJ1-1|TRBV28|NA
CASSEGLNTEAFF
TGTGCCAGCAGTGAGGGATTGAACACTGAAGCTTTCTTT
>TRBD2|TRBJ2-5|TRBV10-1|NA
CASSEVAGETQYF
TGCGCCAGCAGTGAGGTAGCGGGAGAGACCCAGTACTTC
>NA|TRBJ1-5|TRBV19|NA
CASRRDHGNQPQHF
TGTGCCAGTAGGAGGGATCACGGCAATCAGCCCCAGCATTTT
>NA|TRBJ2-7|TRBV28|NA
CASSSLRGGPHEQYF
TGTGCCAGCAGTTCTCTGAGAGGGGGACCACACGAGCAGTACTTC
>NA|TRBJ1-3|TRBV9|NA
CASSATGTPGNTIYF
TGTGCCAGCAGCGCCACCGGGACTCCTGGAAACACCATATATTTT
>NA|TRBJ1-2|TRBV30|few
CAWSVRGRHGYTF
TGTGCCTGGAGTGTACGAGGGAGGCATGGCTACACCTTC
>TRBD2|TRBJ2-4|TRBV18|NA
CASSPSNSGTKNIQYF
TGTGCCAGCTCTCCCTCTAATAGCGGGACTAAAAACATTCAGTACTTC